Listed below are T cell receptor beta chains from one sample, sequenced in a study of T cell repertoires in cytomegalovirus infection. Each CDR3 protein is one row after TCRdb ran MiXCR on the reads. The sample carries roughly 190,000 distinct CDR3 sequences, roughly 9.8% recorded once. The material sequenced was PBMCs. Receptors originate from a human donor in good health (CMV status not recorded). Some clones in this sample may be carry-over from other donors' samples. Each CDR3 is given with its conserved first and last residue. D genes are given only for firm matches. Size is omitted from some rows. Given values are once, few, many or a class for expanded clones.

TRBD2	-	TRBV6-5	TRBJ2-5	TGTGCCAGCAGTTACGAGCTAGCGGGAAGAGAGACCCAGTACTTC	CASSYELAGRETQYF
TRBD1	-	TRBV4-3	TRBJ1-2	TGCGCCAGCAGCCAAACGCAAGACAGGGTTGGTGACACCTTC	CASSQTQDRVGDTF
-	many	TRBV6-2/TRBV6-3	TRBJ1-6	TGTGCCAGCACGAAGAAGGATACAGGGTACTCACCCCTCCACTTT	CASTKKDTGYSPLHF
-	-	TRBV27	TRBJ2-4	TGTGCCAGCAGTTTATCCCTCAAAAACATTCAGTACTTC	CASSLSLKNIQYF
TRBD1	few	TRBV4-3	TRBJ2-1	TGCGCCAGCAGCCAAGTAGGTCAGGGGGCAAGAAATGAGCAGTTCTTC	CASSQVGQGARNEQFF
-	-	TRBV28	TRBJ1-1	TGTGCCAGCAGTTTAACTACAGGGATCGCTGAAGCTTTCTTT	CASSLTTGIAEAFF
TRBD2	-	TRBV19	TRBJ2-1	TGTGCCAGTAGTATAGGAGGAGCGGGGAGCTCCTACAATGAGCAGTTCTTC	CASSIGGAGSSYNEQFF
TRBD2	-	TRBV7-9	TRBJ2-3	TGTGCCAGCAGCCCCGGACTAGTCTTCACAGATACGCAGTATTTT	CASSPGLVFTDTQYF
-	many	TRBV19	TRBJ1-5	TGTGCCAGTAGTATAGCGGCCTTAAGGGGCAATCAGCCCCAGCATTTT	CASSIAALRGNQPQHF
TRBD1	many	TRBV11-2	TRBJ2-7	TGTGCCAGCAGCCGGACAGGGACCTACGAGCAGTACTTC	CASSRTGTYEQYF
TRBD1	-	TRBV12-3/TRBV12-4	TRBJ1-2	TGTGCCAGCAGTCTCCACCATGACAGGGATTATGGCTACACCTTC	CASSLHHDRDYGYTF
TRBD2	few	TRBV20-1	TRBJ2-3	TGCAGTGCTAGAGCTAGCGGGAGTTTCGCAGATACGCAGTATTTT	CSARASGSFADTQYF
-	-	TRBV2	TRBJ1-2	TGTGCCAGCAGACCAGGACCCTCCGCGTGGGGCTACACCTTC	CASRPGPSAWGYTF
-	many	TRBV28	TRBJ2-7	TGTGCCAGCAGTTCGGGACCACCCCTCTACGAGCAGTACTTC	CASSSGPPLYEQYF
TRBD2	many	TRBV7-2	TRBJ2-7	TGTGCCAGCAGCTTTGACCGGGACTACCGCTACGAGCAGTACTTC	CASSFDRDYRYEQYF
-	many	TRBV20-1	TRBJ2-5	TGCAGTGCTCGGCCCTTCCAAGAGACCCAGTACTTC	CSARPFQETQYF
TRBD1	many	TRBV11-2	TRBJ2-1	TGTGCCAGCAGCGCCAGGACAGGCCAGGGCTACAATGAGCAGTTCTTC	CASSARTGQGYNEQFF